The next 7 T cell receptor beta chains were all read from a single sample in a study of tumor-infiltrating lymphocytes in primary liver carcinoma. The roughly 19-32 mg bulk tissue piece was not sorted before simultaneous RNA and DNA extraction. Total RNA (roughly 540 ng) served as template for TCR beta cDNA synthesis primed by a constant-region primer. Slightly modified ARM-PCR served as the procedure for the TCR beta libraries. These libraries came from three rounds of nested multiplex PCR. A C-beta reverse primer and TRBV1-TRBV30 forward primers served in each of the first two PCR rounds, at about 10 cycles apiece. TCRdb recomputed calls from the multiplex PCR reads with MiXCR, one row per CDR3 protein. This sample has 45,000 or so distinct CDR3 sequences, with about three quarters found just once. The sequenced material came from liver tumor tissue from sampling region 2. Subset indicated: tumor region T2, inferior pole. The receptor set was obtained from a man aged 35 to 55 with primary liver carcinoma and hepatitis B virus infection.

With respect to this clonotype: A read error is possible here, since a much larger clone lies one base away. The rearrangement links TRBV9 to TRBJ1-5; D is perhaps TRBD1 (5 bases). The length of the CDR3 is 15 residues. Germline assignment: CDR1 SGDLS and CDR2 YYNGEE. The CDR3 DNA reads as TGTGCCAGCAGCCCCCTTGACAGTATCCAGAAGCCCCTGCATTTT. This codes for CASSPLDSIQKPLHF.

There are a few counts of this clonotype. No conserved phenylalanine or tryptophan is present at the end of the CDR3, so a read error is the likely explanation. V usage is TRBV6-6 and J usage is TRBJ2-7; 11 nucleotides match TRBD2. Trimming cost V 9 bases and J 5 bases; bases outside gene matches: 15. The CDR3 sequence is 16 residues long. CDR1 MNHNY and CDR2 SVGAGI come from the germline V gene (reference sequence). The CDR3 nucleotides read TGTGCCAGTACCCCACTCTTAGCGGGAGGGAGAAACGAGCAGTACCTC. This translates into CASTPLLAGGRNEQYL.

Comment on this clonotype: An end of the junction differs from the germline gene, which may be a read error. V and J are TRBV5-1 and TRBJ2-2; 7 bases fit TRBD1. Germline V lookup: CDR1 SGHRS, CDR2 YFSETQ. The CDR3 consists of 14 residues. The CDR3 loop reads CTSSATGDTGELFF. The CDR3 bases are TGCACCAGCAGTGCTACAGGGGACACCGGGGAGCTGTTTTTT.

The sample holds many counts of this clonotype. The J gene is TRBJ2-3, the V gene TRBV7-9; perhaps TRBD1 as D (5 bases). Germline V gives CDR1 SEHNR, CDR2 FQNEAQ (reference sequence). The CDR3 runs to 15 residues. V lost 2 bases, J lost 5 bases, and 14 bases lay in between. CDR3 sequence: CASSLRRQGLDTQYF. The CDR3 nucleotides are TGTGCCAGCAGCTTAAGGCGGCAGGGATTAGATACGCAGTATTTT. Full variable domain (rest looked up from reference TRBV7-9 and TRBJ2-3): DTGVSQNPRHKITKRGQNVTFRCDPISEHNRLYWYRQTLGQGPEFLTYFQNEAQLEKSRLLSDRFSAERPKGSFSTLEIQRTEQGDSAMYLCASSLRRQGLDTQYFGPGTRLTVL.

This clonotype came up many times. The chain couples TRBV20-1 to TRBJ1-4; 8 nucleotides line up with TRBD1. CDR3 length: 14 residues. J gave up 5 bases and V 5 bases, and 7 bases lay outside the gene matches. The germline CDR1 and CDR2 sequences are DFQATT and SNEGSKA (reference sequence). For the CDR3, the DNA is TGCAGTGCTCTCCAGGGGGCACGAAATGAAAAACTGTTTTTT. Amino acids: CSALQGARNEKLFF.

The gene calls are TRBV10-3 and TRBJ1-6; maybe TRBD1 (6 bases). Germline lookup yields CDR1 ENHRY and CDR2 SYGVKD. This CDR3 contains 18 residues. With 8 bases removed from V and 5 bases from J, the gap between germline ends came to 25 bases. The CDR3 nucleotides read TGTGCCATCTGTGGGGCGAGCGGGGGCGCGCCTAATAATTCACCCCTCCACTTT. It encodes CAICGASGGAPNNSPLHF.

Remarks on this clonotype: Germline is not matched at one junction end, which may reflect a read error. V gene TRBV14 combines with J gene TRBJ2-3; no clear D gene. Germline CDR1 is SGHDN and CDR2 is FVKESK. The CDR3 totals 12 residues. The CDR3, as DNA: TGTGTCAGCAGCCAAACCACGGATATGCAGTATTTT. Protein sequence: CVSSQTTDMQYF.